This record looks at one T cell receptor beta chain sequence and its context. These data belong to a study of CD8 T cells in Susac syndrome. Germline V CDR1 and CDR2: SGHVS, FQNEAQ. The length of the CDR3 is 15 residues. V lost 5 bases, J lost 3 bases, and 16 bases lay in between. The RNA, about 0.45 to 1 ug, was put through reverse transcription using random hexamers. TCRdb itself ran the immunoSEQ multiplex PCR reads through MiXCR, one entry per CDR3 protein. The table lists 300,000 to 350,000 distinct CDR3 sequences, about 91% of them singletons. The chain couples TRBV7-8 to TRBJ2-5; D unresolved. This clonotype was obtained from a human donor with multiple sclerosis. Sequenced material: CD4+ T cells from PBMCs. CDR3 sequence reads: CASSLLPAWEETQYF. CDR3 nucleotide sequence: TGTGCCAGCAGCCTCCTGCCAGCTTGGGAAGAGACCCAGTACTTC.